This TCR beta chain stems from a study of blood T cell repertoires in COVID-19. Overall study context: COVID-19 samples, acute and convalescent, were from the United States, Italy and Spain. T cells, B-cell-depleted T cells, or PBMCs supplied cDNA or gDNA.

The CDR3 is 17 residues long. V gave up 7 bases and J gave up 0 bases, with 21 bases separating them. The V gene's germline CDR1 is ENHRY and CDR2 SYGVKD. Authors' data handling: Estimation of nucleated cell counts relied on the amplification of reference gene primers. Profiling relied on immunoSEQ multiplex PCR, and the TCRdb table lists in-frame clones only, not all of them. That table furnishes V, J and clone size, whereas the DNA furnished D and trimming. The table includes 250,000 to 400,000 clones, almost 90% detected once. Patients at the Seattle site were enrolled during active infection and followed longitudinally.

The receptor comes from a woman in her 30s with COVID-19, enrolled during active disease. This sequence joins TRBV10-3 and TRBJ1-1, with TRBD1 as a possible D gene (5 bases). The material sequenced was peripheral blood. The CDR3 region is CAIKPGVGTAMNTEAFF. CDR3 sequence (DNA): TGTGCCATCAAGCCTGGGGTGGGGACTGCTATGAACACTGAAGCTTTCTTT.